Each of the 11 T cell receptor beta chains below was sequenced from the same sample in a study of cytomegalovirus exposure and HLA in healthy donors (dated by TCRdb to 2016 to 2017). Library preparation was by the immunoSEQ multiplex PCR assay. In its TCRdb copy, this immuneACCESS table keeps in-frame sequences only and misses some clones. Where compared with another copy, unresolved V genes explain less than half of these, and the others have no known cause. The sample records 90,000 to 130,000 clones, over 75% of which are singletons. Of the sample, under 1.5% falls within the top ten clones. The sample consisted of PBMCs. Receptor source: a woman aged 25 to 39 in good health and CMV-seropositive.

The V and J genes are TRBV27 and TRBJ2-5, with D perhaps matching TRBD2 (7 bases). Germline V gives CDR1 MNHEY, CDR2 SMNVEV (reference sequence). CDR3 size: 14 residues. The V end lost 5 bases, the J end lost 4 bases, and 14 bases lay between the germline ends. CDR3 in amino acids: CASSRRGGGETQYF. DNA of the CDR3: TGTGCCAGCAGTCGAAGGGGAGGGGGAGAGACCCAGTACTTC.

The chain employs TRBV18 and TRBJ1-4; TRBD1 aligns across 8 bases. The junction had 5 bases not matched to a gene; V was cut back by 6 bases and J by 5 bases. The CDR3 totals 14 residues. Germline CDR1 and CDR2: KGHSH and LQKENI. The CDR3, as DNA: TGTGCCAGCTCCGACAGGGGAAAAAATGAAAAACTGTTTTTT. Translating gives CASSDRGKNEKLFF.

The chain uses TRBV7-8 and TRBJ2-3; 8 bases align to TRBD1. Germline V gene sequence: CDR1 SGHVS, CDR2 FQNEAQ. J gave up 9 bases and V 4 bases, and 21 bases lay outside the gene matches. This CDR3 comprises 18 residues. CDR3 residues: CASSSQLSGTGGLGTQYF. CDR3 bases: TGTGCCAGCAGCTCCCAGCTCTCCGGGACAGGCGGCTTGGGCACGCAGTATTTT.

CDR3 amino acids: CSARGGGAAFF. The CDR3 DNA is TGCAGTGCTAGAGGTGGGGGGGCAGCTTTCTTT. The V call is TRBV20-1, the J call TRBJ1-1; the D gene is possibly TRBD1 (6 bases). The germline CDR1 and CDR2 sequences are DFQATT and SNEGSKA (reference sequence). Trimming left V 1 base short and J 10 bases short, with 10 bases between. This CDR3 contains 11 residues.

The chain carries TRBV15 and TRBJ2-7; D is unclear. The CDR3 runs to 14 residues. Germline CDR1 and CDR2: LNHNV and YYDKDF (reference sequence). The ends were cut back, 0 bases at V and 0 bases at J, with 6 bases in the middle. The CDR3 loop reads CATSRDKSSYEQYF. The CDR3 DNA reads TGTGCCACCAGCAGAGATAAGAGCTCCTACGAGCAGTACTTC.

This chain connects TRBV5-4 to TRBJ2-7; D is unresolved. Germline loops: CDR1 SGHNT, CDR2 YYREEE (reference sequence). The CDR3 sequence is 13 residues long. V dropped 0 bases and J dropped 3 bases, with 7 bases sitting between them. The CDR3 DNA reads as TGTGCCAGCAGCTTGGGGCAGTACTACGAGCAGTACTTC. Protein sequence: CASSLGQYYEQYF.

This chain joins TRBV7-9 and TRBJ2-1, with TRBD2 identical over 11 bases. J gave up 8 bases and V 5 bases, and 5 bases lay outside the gene matches. In germline, CDR1 is SEHNR, CDR2 FQNEAQ (reference sequence). CDR3 length: 14 residues. The CDR3: CASSIGLAGDEQFF. Written as DNA, the CDR3 is TGTGCCAGCAGCATCGGACTAGCGGGTGATGAGCAGTTCTTC.

The CDR3 nucleotides are TGTGCCACCAGCAGAGATGGGGTTAGGGAGAGCTCTGGAAACACCATATATTTT. Protein sequence: CATSRDGVRESSGNTIYF. V usage is TRBV15 and J usage is TRBJ1-3; unclear D gene. Germline CDR1 reads LNHNV; CDR2 reads YYDKDF (reference sequence). The CDR3 contains 18 residues. Trimming removed 0 bases at V and 0 bases at J, with 15 bases between.

The chain uses TRBV7-9 and TRBJ2-7; D gene uncertain. Between the trimmed V and J ends, which lost 1 base and 6 bases, there was a span of 7 bases. The CDR3 length is 12 residues. Per germline, CDR1 SEHNR and CDR2 FQNEAQ (reference sequence). CDR3 sequence (DNA): TGTGCCAGCAGCTTAGGGCAGTCCGAGCAGTACTTC. Translated: CASSLGQSEQYF.

The DNA of the CDR3 is TGTGCCAGCAGCTCGGGACAGGGTTTCAATGAGCAGTTCTTC. It encodes CASSSGQGFNEQFF. This rearrangement joins TRBV7-2 to TRBJ2-1; the match to TRBD1 covers 9 bases. Trimming removed 4 bases from V and 6 bases from J; junction bases left unmatched: 4. Per the germline V gene, CDR1 is SGHTA and CDR2 is FQGNSA. The CDR3 extends over 14 amino acids.

The chain joins TRBV29-1 to TRBJ2-7; possibly TRBD2 for D (5 bases). The CDR3 is 14 residues long. The germline V and J ends were trimmed by 6 bases and 4 bases, with 19 bases remaining between them. Per the germline V gene, CDR1 is SQVTM and CDR2 is ANQGSEA. This chain's CDR3 is CSVRTAPSSYEQYF. CDR3 in DNA: TGCAGCGTAAGGACTGCCCCGTCGAGTTACGAGCAGTACTTC.